Each of the 11 T cell receptor beta chains below was sequenced from the same sample in a study of technical replicates of blood from a few donors. Sequencing was performed with immunoSEQ multiplex PCR; in TCRdb, only in-frame clones are kept and a portion is missing. The sample records 60,000 to 90,000 clones, around 97% being singletons. Sequences were obtained from T cells isolated from PBMCs. These receptors were taken from a human donor in good health.

The V call is TRBV11-3, the J call TRBJ2-7, with TRBD1 identical over 9 bases. The ends lost 1 base at V and 2 bases at J; junction bases unmatched: 6. Germline-derived CDR1 and CDR2 are SGHNT and YENEEA. The CDR3 totals 16 residues. CDR3: CASSLAGQGIAYEQYF. CDR3 nucleotide sequence: TGTGCCAGCAGCTTAGCCGGACAGGGGATAGCCTACGAGCAGTACTTC.

The chain links TRBV28 to TRBJ2-1; 11 bases align to TRBD2. With V trimmed by 4 bases and J by 0 bases, 11 bases remained unmatched. CDR1 is MDHEN and CDR2 is SYDVKM in the germline V gene. The CDR3 spans 19 residues. Here the CDR3 DNA reads TGTGCCAGCAGTTACTTTGGACTAGCGGGTCGAAGCTCCTACAATGAGCAGTTCTTC. Amino acid sequence: CASSYFGLAGRSSYNEQFF.

This chain joins TRBV19 and TRBJ1-2; D is unclear. The CDR3 contains 12 residues. Trimming stripped 5 bases from V and 6 bases from J, with 10 bases between. The germline gives CDR1 LNHDA, CDR2 SQIVND (reference sequence). For the CDR3, the DNA is TGTGCCAGTAGTGTTGGAGCCCATGGCTACACCTTC. Its protein is CASSVGAHGYTF.

The chain has TRBV11-2 and TRBJ1-2, with TRBD1 matching over 9 bases. CDR3 size: 16 residues. The V segment lost 4 bases and the J segment 3 bases; nucleotides outside the gene matches: 9. Germline loops: CDR1 SGHAT, CDR2 FQNNGV. The CDR3 bases are TGTGCCAGCAGCTCACAGGGGACAGGGTGGGACTATGGCTACACCTTC. Its translation: CASSSQGTGWDYGYTF.

The CDR3, as DNA: TGCGCCAGCAGCTTGGCCGCAGGGGTCGGTTCACCCCTCCACTTT. Amino acids: CASSLAAGVGSPLHF. The chain uses TRBV5-1 and TRBJ1-6; TRBD1 might be the D (6 bases). Germline CDR1 is SGHRS and CDR2 is YFSETQ. V was clipped by 0 bases and J by 9 bases, with 13 bases between them. The CDR3 contains 15 residues.

The rearrangement joins TRBV5-6 to TRBJ2-2, with D unclear. The V gene's germline CDR1 is SGHDT and CDR2 YYEEEE. The CDR3 extends over 14 amino acids. The V end was cut by 5 bases, the J end by 3 bases, with 11 bases between. The CDR3 spells CASRIQRDTGELFF. The CDR3 DNA is TGTGCCAGCAGAATACAACGGGACACCGGGGAGCTGTTTTTT.

This clone was observed once. The rearrangement links TRBV2 to TRBJ2-1, with D unclear. V lost 7 bases and J 0 bases, leaving 16 bases between the germline ends. Germline V gene data show CDR1 as SNHLY and CDR2 as FYNNEI. CDR3 size: 16 residues. As DNA, the CDR3 is TGTGCCAGCAAGGAGTTTTTCCTCAGCTCCTACAATGAGCAGTTCTTC. Translation gives CASKEFFLSSYNEQFF.

The V gene is TRBV5-1, the J gene TRBJ1-1; D is perhaps TRBD1 (6 bases). V lost 3 bases and J lost 8, with 8 bases in between. CDR1 and CDR2 (germline): SGHRS, YFSETQ. The CDR3 loop spans 11 amino acids. The CDR3 DNA reads as TGCGCCAGCAGCTCCAGGGGAGAAGCTTTCTTT. Encoded protein: CASSSRGEAFF.

The chain employs TRBV7-9 and TRBJ2-7, with 9 bases lining up with TRBD2. CDR3 size: 15 residues. Germline loops: CDR1 SEHNR, CDR2 FQNEAQ (reference sequence). With V trimmed by 0 bases and J by 2 bases, 2 bases remained unmatched. CDR3 amino acids: CASSLASGGTYEQYF. CDR3 bases: TGTGCCAGCAGCTTAGCGAGCGGGGGGACCTACGAGCAGTACTTC.

The chain combines TRBV10-3 with TRBJ2-3; no definite D call. The germline V gene has CDR1 ENHRY and CDR2 SYGVKD. V shed 2 bases and J shed 5 bases, with 14 bases lying between them. This CDR3 is built from 15 residues. CDR3 DNA sequence: TGTGCCATCAGTGAGACGACCGCGGCGAGAGATACGCAGTATTTT. Its protein is CAISETTAARDTQYF.

The chain combines TRBV27 with TRBJ1-2, with D tentatively TRBD1 (6 bases). The V and J ends lost 3 bases and 4 bases respectively, with 15 bases between them. Germline values: CDR1 MNHEY, CDR2 SMNVEV (reference sequence). The CDR3 is 15 amino acids. CDR3 DNA sequence: TGTGCCAGCAGTTTGGTTACAGGGAACATCTATGGCTACACCTTC. It is translated as CASSLVTGNIYGYTF.